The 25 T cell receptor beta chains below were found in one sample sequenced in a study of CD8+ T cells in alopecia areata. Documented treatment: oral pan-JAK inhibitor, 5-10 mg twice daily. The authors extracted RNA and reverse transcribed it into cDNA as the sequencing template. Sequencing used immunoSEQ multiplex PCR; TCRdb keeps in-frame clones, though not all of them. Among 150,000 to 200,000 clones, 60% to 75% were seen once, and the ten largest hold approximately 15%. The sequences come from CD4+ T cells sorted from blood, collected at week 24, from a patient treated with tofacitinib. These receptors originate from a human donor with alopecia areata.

This CDR3 is CASSGDRGDAEQFF. CDR3 nucleotide sequence: TGCGCCAGCAGCGGGGACAGGGGGGACGCTGAGCAGTTCTTC. The J gene is TRBJ2-1, the V gene TRBV5-1, with 11 bases aligning to TRBD1. After removal of 4 bases from V and 9 bases from J, the junction contained 6 bases not matched to a gene. The germline CDR1 and CDR2 sequences are SGHRS and YFSETQ. This CDR3 is 14 amino acids long.

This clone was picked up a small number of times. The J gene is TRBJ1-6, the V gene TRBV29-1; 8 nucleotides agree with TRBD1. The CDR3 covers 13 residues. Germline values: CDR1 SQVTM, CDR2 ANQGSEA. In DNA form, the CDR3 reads TGCACCGTAAAAGAGACAGGGGATTCACCCCTCCACTTT. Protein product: CTVKETGDSPLHF.

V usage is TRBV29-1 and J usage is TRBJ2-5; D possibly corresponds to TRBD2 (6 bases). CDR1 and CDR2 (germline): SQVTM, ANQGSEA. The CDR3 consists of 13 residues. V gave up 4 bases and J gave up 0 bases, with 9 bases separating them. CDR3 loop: CSVGGGYQETQYF. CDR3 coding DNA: TGCAGCGTTGGAGGAGGGTACCAAGAGACCCAGTACTTC.

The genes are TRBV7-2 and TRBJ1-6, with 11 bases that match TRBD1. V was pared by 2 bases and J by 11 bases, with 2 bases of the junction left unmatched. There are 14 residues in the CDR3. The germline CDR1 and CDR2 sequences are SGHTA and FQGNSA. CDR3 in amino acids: CASSLLGQGAPLHF. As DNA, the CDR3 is TGTGCCAGCAGCTTACTGGGACAGGGGGCACCCCTCCACTTT.

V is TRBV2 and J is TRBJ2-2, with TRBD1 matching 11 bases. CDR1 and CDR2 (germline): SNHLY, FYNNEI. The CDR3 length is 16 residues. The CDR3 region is CAPGTGGSSNTGELFF. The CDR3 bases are TGTGCACCCGGGACAGGGGGATCCTCGAACACCGGGGAGCTGTTTTTT. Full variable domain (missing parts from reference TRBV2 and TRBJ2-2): EPEVTQTPSHQVTQMGQEVILRCVPISNHLYFYWYRQILGQKVEFLVSFYNNEISEKSEIFDDQFSVERPDGSNFTLKIRSTKLEDSAMYFCAPGTGGSSNTGELFFGEGSRLTVL.

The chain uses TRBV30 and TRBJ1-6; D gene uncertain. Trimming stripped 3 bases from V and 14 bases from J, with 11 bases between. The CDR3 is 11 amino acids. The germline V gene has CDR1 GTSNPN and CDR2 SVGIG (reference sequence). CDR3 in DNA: TGTGCCTGGAGCCCCTCAGGATCCCTCCACTTT. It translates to CAWSPSGSLHF.

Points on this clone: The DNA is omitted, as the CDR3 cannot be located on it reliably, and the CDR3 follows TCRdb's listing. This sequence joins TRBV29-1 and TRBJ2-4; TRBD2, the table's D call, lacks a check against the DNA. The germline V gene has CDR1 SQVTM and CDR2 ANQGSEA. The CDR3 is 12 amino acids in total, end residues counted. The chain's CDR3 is CSVGPGGRVQYF.

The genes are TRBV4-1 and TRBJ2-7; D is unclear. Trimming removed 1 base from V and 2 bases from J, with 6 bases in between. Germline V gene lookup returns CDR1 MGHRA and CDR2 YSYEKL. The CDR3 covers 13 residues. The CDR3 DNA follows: TGCGCCAGCAGCCAAGCGTTGACCTACGAGCAGTACTTC. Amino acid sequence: CASSQALTYEQYF.

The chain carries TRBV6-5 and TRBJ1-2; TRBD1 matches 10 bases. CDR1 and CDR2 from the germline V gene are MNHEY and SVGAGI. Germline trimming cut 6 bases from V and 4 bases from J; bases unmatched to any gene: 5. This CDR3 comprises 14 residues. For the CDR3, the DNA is TGTGCCAGCAGCAAGACAGGGGGCGCCTATGGCTACACCTTC. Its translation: CASSKTGGAYGYTF.

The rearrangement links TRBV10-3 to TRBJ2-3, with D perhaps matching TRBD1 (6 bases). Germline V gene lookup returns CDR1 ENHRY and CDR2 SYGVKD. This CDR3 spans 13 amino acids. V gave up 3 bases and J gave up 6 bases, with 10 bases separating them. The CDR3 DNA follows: TGTGCCATCAGTGACCCAGACAGGGATACGCAGTATTTT. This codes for CAISDPDRDTQYF.

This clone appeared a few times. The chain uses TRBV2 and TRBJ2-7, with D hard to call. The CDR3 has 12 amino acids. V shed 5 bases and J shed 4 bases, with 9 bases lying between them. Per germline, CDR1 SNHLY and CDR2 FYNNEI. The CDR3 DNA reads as TGTGCCAGCAGTTTCGGTAGTTACGAGCAGTACTTC. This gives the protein CASSFGSYEQYF. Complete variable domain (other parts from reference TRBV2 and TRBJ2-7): EPEVTQTPSHQVTQMGQEVILRCVPISNHLYFYWYRQILGQKVEFLVSFYNNEISEKSEIFDDQFSVERPDGSNFTLKIRSTKLEDSAMYFCASSFGSYEQYFGPGTRLTVT.

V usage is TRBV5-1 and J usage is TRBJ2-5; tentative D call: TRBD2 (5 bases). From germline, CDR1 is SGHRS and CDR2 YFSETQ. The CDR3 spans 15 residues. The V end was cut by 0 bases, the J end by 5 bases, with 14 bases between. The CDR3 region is CASSLDRGVGETQYF. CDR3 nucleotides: TGCGCCAGCAGCTTGGATCGGGGAGTGGGGGAGACCCAGTACTTC.

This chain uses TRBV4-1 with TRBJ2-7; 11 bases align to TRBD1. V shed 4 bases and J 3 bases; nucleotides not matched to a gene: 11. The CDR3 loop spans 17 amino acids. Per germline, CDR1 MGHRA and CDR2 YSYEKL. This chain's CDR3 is CASSRAISGTGGYEQYF. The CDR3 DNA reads TGCGCCAGCAGCCGAGCTATCTCCGGGACAGGGGGCTACGAGCAGTACTTC.

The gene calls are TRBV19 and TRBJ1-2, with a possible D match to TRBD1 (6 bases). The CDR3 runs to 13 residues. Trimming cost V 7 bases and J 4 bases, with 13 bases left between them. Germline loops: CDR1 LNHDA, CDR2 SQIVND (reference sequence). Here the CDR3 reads CASTRGQSYGYTF. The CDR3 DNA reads TGTGCCAGTACCAGAGGACAGAGCTATGGCTACACCTTC.

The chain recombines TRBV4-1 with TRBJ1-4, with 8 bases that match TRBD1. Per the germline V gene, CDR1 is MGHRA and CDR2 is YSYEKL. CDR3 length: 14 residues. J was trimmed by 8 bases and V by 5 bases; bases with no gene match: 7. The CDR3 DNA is TGCGCCAGCAGCACCCAGGGGGCACAGGAAAAACTGTTTTTT. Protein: CASSTQGAQEKLFF.

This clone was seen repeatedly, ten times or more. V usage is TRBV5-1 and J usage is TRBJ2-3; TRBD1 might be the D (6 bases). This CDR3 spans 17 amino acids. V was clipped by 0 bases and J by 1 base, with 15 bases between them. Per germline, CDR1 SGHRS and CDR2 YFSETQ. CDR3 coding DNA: TGCGCCAGCAGCTTGGCCAGGGGACCCGCCGGCACAGATACGCAGTATTTT. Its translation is CASSLARGPAGTDTQYF.

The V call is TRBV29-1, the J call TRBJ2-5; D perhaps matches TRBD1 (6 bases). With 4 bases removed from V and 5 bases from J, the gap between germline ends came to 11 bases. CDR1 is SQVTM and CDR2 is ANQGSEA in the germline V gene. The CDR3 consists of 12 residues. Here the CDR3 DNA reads TGCAGCGTTGTTCGGGACACTGAGACCCAGTACTTC. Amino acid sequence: CSVVRDTETQYF.

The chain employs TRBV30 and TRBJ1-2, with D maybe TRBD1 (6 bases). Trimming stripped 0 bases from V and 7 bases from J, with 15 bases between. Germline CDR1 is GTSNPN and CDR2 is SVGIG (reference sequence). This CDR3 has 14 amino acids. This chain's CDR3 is CAWSVRQGLGGYTF. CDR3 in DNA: TGTGCCTGGAGTGTACGGCAGGGGCTTGGTGGCTACACCTTC.

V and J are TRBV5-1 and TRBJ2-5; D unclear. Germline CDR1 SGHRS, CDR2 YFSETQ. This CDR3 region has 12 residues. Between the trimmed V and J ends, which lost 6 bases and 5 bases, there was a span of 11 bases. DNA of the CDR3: TGCGCCAGCAAGCTTTACGGGGAGACCCAGTACTTC. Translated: CASKLYGETQYF.

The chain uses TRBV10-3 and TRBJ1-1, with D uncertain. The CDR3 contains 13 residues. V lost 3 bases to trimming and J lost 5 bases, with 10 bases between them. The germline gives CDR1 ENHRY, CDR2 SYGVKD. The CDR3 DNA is TGTGCCATCAGTGATATGAGGTTGACTGAAGCTTTCTTT. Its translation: CAISDMRLTEAFF.

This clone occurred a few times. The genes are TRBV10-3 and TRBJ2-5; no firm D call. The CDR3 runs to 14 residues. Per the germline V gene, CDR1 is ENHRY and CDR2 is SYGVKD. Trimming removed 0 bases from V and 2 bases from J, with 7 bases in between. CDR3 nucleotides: TGTGCCATCAGTGAGTCCGGACCTCAAGAGACCCAGTACTTC. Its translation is CAISESGPQETQYF.

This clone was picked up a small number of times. Written as DNA, the CDR3 is TGTGCCATCAGTGAGCCAAGTCTCGACGGGATATACGAGCAGTACTTC. Amino acids: CAISEPSLDGIYEQYF. This chain uses TRBV10-3 with TRBJ2-7, with a tentative D call TRBD2 (5 bases). The V gene's germline CDR1 is ENHRY and CDR2 SYGVKD. This CDR3 spans 16 amino acids. Trimming shortened V by 2 bases and J by 4 bases, and 18 bases separated the two germline ends.

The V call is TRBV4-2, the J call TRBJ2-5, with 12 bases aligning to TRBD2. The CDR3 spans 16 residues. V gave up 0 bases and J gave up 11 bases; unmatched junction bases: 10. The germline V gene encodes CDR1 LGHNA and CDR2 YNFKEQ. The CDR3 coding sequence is TGTGCCAGCAGCCAAGATGGGGCTAGCGGGGGGGCCTGGCAGTACTTC. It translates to CASSQDGASGGAWQYF.

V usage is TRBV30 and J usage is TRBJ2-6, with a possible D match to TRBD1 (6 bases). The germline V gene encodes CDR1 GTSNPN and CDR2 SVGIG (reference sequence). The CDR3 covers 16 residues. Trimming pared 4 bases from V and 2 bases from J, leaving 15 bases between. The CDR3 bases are TGTGCCTGGAACAGGGAAAGAGTGGCTGGGGCCAACGTCCTGACTTTC. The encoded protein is CAWNRERVAGANVLTF. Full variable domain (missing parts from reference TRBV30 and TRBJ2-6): SQTIHQWPATLVQPVGSPLSLECTVEGTSNPNLYWYRQAAGRGLQLLFYSVGIGQISSEVPQNLSASRPQDRQFILSSKKLLLSDSGFYLCAWNRERVAGANVLTFGAGSRLTVL.

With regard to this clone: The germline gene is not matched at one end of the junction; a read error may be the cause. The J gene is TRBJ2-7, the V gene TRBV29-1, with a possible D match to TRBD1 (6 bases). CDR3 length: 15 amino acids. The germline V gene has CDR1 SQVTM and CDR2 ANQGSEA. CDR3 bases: TGCAGCGTTGAAGGAGGGGGAGACACAAGATACGAGCAGCACTTC. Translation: CSVEGGGDTRYEQHF.